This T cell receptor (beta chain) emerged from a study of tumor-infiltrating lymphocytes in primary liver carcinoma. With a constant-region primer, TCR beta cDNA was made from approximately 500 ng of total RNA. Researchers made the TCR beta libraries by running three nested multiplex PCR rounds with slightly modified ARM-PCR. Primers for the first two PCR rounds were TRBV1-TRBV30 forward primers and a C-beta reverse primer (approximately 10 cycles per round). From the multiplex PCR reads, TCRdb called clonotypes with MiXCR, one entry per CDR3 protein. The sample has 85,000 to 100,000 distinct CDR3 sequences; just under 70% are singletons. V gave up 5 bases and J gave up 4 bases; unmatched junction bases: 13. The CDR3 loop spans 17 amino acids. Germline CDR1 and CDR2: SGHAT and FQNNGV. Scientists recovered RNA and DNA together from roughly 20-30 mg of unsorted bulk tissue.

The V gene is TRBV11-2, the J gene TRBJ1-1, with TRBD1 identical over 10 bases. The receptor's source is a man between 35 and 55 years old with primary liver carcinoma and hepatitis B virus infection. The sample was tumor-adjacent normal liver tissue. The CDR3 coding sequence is TGTGCCAGCAGCCGGATTGAGGGACAGGGGTTCGGCACTGAAGCTTTCTTT. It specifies CASSRIEGQGFGTEAFF. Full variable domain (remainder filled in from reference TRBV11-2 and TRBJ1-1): EAGVAQSPRYKIIEKRQSVAFWCNPISGHATLYWYQQILGQGPKLLIQFQNNGVVDDSQLPKDRFSAERLKGVDSTLKIQPAKLEDSAVYLCASSRIEGQGFGTEAFFGQGTRLTVV.